This T cell receptor beta chain was recorded in a study of blood T cell repertoires in COVID-19 (TCRdb year 2020). Background for the entire study: Samples from collaborators originated in the United States, Italy and Spain and spanned both the acute and convalescent phases of COVID-19. Sample metadata almost always included a de-identified subject ID, COVID-19 status, age in years and sex. Samples were obtained from the ongoing ImmuneRACE study (first 160 participants) and from 1,254 subjects provided by 6 global collaborators. A freely available public database, intended as a resource for researchers studying the immune response to SARS-CoV-2, is where the repertoires were released. Subjects who had been exposed to COVID-19, were actively infected with it, or had recovered from it provided the deeply sampled blood TCRbeta repertoires that made up the dataset. Where HLA class I and class II types were available, the types were taken from metadata supplied by the sample provider, not from assay-based typing. The prospective study material was composed of cDNA or gDNA derived from T cells, B-cell-depleted T cells, or PBMCs.

Broad study findings and their caveats: How much clinical and demographic metadata was included differed by source and by participant, and the metadata was provided uncurated.

Enrolling through a virtual design, the prospective study's participants ranged in age from roughly 18 to 89 years and lived across roughly 23 United States geographic areas. In the prospective study, participants were assigned to cohorts based on the clinical history participants reported in a screening survey and a study questionnaire. Recovered participants in ImmuneRACE Cohort 3 were defined by two consecutive negative NP/OP PCR tests, clearance by a healthcare professional, or resolution of symptoms. Each participant in the prospective study had whole blood, serum and a nasopharyngeal or oropharyngeal swab collected by mobile phlebotomists. Prospective study participants could optionally give additional blood draws and questionnaires over an approximately two-month period. Before DNA extraction, prospective study blood samples were shipped either frozen or at room temperature. Notes on this clone: What this receptor recognizes is not known. Base qualities are missing; no much larger clone stands one base away.

The immunoSEQ Assay, a bias-controlled multiplex PCR, was used to amplify TCRbeta CDR3 regions from genomic DNA. As for how the authors treated the data: Nucleated cell counts per sample were estimated from amplification of reference gene primers within the assay. Sequence reads were collapsed and filtered to measure the absolute abundance of every unique TCRbeta CDR3 rearrangement. For each sample, productive Simpson clonality was calculated by taking the square root of Simpson's diversity index across productive rearrangements. Imported from immuneACCESS, the table was reduced by TCRdb to in-frame sequences with V and J called. These copies leave out some clones; in studies compared against another copy, an unresolved V gene accounts for under half, and the cause of the remainder is not known. V and J calls and clone size are copied from that table; D and trimming were computed from the DNA. The sample table records around 500,000 clones; 70% to 90% of these occur just once. The leading ten clones occupy roughly 8% of the sample.

This TCR derives from a woman aged 55-69 years who had recovered from COVID-19. The sample comprised PBMCs or T cells enriched from blood (not recorded which).

The DNA is TGCGCCAGTTCCAGGGTAGGGGTAACTGAAGCTTTCTTT. This encodes CASSRVGVTEAFF. The sequence links TRBV10-2 to TRBJ1-1; TRBD1 is possibly the D segment (5 matching bases). V was cut back by 9 bases and J by 5 bases, leaving a gap of 16 bases between them. Measured from the cysteine to the phenylalanine, the CDR3 is 13 residues long. Only CDR3 DNA is held: 39 bases, read in frame from base 1. Based on the germline V gene, the CDR1 and CDR2 sequences are WSHSY and SAAADI.